Listed here are 4 T cell receptor beta chains from one sample, sequenced in a study of spatial heterogeneity in lung cancer. TCRdb redid the calling of the 5' RACE reads with MiXCR, one entry per CDR3 protein. This sample has tens of thousands of distinct CDR3 sequences, with about 20% found just once. Time point described: sample taken at primary tumor resection. Unsorted tumor, nontumor lung tissue or cryopreserved PBMC supplied the whole RNA. This material consisted of PBMCs, taken at surgery. These receptors were taken from a male donor with early-stage non-small cell lung cancer.

This clonotype was observed at least ten times. This chain connects TRBV20-1 to TRBJ2-4, with 14 bases that match TRBD2. V trimming: 6 bases; J trimming: 2 bases; junction bases outside the gene matches: 3. The CDR3 covers 15 residues. Germline lookup yields CDR1 DFQATT and CDR2 SNEGSKA (reference sequence). CDR3 in amino acids: CSARLAGGSKNIQYF. The CDR3 DNA follows: TGCAGTGCGAGACTAGCGGGGGGGTCCAAAAACATTCAGTACTTC.

V usage is TRBV5-1 and J usage is TRBJ2-2; 9 bases are a match to TRBD1. Losses at the gene ends were 1 base for V and 4 bases for J; bases not matched to a gene: 5. The germline gives CDR1 SGHRS, CDR2 YFSETQ. The CDR3 consists of 16 residues. The CDR3 coding sequence is TGCGCCAGCAGCTTGACCGGGACAGGGAGCACCGGGGAGCTGTTTTTT. Translation gives CASSLTGTGSTGELFF.

This clonotype has just a few counts. The V and J genes are TRBV11-1 and TRBJ2-1, with 8 bases identical to TRBD2. The CDR3 spans 16 residues. The junction had 11 bases not matched to a gene; V was cut back by 5 bases and J by 5 bases. CDR1 is SGHAT, CDR2 FQDESV, per germline (reference sequence). The CDR3 sequence: CASSPELADGNNEQFF. Here the CDR3 DNA reads TGTGCCAGCAGCCCCGAACTAGCGGACGGGAACAATGAGCAGTTCTTC.

This clonotype showed up just once. This CDR3 reads CASSPNGEKLFF. The DNA for the CDR3 is TGTGCCAGCAGCCCGAATGGGGAAAAACTGTTTTTT. The chain combines TRBV12-3 or TRBV12-4 with TRBJ1-4; D remains unclear. Between the trimmed V and J ends, which lost 6 bases and 8 bases, there was a span of 10 bases. The CDR3 runs to 12 residues.